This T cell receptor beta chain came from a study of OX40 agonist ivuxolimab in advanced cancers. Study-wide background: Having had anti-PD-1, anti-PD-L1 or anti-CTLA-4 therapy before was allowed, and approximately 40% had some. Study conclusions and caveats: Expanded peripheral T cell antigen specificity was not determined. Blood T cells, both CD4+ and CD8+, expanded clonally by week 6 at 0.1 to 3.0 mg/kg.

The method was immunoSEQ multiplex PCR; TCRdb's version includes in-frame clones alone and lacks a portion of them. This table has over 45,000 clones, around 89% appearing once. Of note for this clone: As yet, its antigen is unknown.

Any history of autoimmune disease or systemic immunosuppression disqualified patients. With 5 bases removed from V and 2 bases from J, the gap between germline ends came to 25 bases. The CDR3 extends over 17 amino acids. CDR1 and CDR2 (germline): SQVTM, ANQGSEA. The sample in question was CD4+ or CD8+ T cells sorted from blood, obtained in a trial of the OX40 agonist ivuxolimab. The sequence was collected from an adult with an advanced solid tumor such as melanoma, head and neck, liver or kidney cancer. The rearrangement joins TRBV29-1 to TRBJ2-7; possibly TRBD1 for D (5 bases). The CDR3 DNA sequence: TGCAGCGTTTTTAAACCGACAGACAGAACAGCCACCTACGAGCAGTACTTC. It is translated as CSVFKPTDRTATYEQYF.